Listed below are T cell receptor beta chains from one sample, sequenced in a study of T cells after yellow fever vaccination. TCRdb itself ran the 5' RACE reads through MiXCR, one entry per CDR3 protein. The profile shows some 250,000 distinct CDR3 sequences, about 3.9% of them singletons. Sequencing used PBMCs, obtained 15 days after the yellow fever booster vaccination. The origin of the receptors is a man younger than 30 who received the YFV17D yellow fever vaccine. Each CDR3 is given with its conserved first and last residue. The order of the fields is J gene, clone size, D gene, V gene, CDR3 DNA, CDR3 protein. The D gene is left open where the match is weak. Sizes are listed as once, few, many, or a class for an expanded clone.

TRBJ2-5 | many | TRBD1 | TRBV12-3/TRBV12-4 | TGTGCCAGCAGTTCTTGGACAGGGAAAGAGACCCAGTACTTC | CASSSWTGKETQYF
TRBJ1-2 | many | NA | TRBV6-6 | TGTGCCAGCAGTTACCCCTGGGGCGGTGGCTATGGCTACACCTTC | CASSYPWGGGYGYTF
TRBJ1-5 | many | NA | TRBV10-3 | TGTGCCATCAGTGATTCTGGGGCTAATCAGCCCCAGCATTTT | CAISDSGANQPQHF
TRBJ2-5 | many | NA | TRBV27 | TGTGCCAGCAGGGCCATTGCGAGAGAGACCCAGTACTTC | CASRAIARETQYF
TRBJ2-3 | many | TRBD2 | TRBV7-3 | TGTGCCAGCAGCAAAGGGACTAGCGGGGGTCCAGATACGCAGTATTTT | CASSKGTSGGPDTQYF
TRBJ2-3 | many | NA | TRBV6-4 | TGTGCCAGCAGCTATGGAACCACAGATACGCAGTATTTT | CASSYGTTDTQYF
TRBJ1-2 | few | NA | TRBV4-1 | TGCGCCAGCAGCCAAAAGGAAGAGAAGCCTAACTATGGCTACACCTTC | CASSQKEEKPNYGYTF
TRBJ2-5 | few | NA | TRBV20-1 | TGCAGTGCTAGAGAAGTTCGGGAGACCCAGTACTTC | CSAREVRETQYF
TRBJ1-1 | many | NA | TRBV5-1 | TGCGCCAGCACCCTACAGTCCGAGGTCACTGAAGCTTTCTTT | CASTLQSEVTEAFF
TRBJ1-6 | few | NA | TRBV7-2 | TGTGCCAGCAGGCCCAGCTCCGGGGGCTTTTCACCCCTCCACTTT | CASRPSSGGFSPLHF